The 19 T cell receptor beta chains listed next were all sequenced from one sample in a study of high-grade serous ovarian cancer treatment subgroups. Tumor tissue was taken before any definitive surgery or chemotherapy was given. Sequencing was performed with immunoSEQ multiplex PCR; in TCRdb, only in-frame clones are kept and a portion is missing. The sample yields 5,500 to 6,000 clones, around 70% seen once. The sample was tumor tissue. Source of these receptors: a human donor with high-grade serous ovarian cancer.

This clone showed up just a few times. J is TRBJ1-5 and V is TRBV7-9; D is possibly TRBD1 (6 bases). This CDR3 spans 13 amino acids. The germline V gene encodes CDR1 SEHNR and CDR2 FQNEAQ (reference sequence). Trimming cost V 5 bases and J 5 bases, with 10 bases left between them. In nucleotides, the CDR3 is TGTGCCAGCAGCCCAGGACAGTATCAGCCCCAGCATTTT. Its protein product is CASSPGQYQPQHF.

V is TRBV5-1 and J is TRBJ2-2; D not resolved. This CDR3 is 16 amino acids long. The germline V gene encodes CDR1 SGHRS and CDR2 YFSETQ. V dropped 0 bases and J dropped 5 bases, with 14 bases sitting between them. The CDR3 coding sequence is TGCGCCAGCAGCTTGGCCGCCGGGTCTGGGACCGGGGAGCTGTTTTTT. Amino acid sequence: CASSLAAGSGTGELFF.

By its share, this clone is medium-sized. V gene TRBV27 combines with J gene TRBJ1-5; D not certain. The germline V gene has CDR1 MNHEY and CDR2 SMNVEV (reference sequence). Trimming shortened V by 3 bases and J by 3 bases, and 6 bases separated the two germline ends. The CDR3 is made up of 13 amino acids. The CDR3 spells CASSLVINQPQHF. CDR3 nucleotides: TGTGCCAGCAGTTTGGTTATCAATCAGCCCCAGCATTTT.

This clone turned up a few times. J is TRBJ1-1 and V is TRBV6-1; D not certain. Germline loops: CDR1 MNHNS, CDR2 SASEGT. V was shortened by 2 bases and J by 1 base, with 8 bases between the two germline ends. The CDR3 loop spans 14 amino acids. The DNA for the CDR3 is TGTGCCAGCAGTGAACGGCCCCGGAACACTGAAGCTTTCTTT. It is translated as CASSERPRNTEAFF.

The V gene is TRBV4-2, the J gene TRBJ1-2; D not certain. V lost 1 base to trimming and J lost 4 bases, with 16 bases between them. Germline loops: CDR1 LGHNA, CDR2 YNFKEQ. There are 16 residues in the CDR3. The CDR3 coding sequence is TGTGCCAGCAGCCAAGGGGTCCTCACAACGGGCTATGGCTACACCTTC. This translates into CASSQGVLTTGYGYTF.

The genes are TRBV7-9 and TRBJ1-1, with TRBD1 matching 8 bases. This CDR3 region has 14 residues. Germline V gene sequence: CDR1 SEHNR, CDR2 FQNEAQ (reference sequence). V trimming: 5 bases; J trimming: 3 bases; junction bases outside the gene matches: 5. The chain's CDR3 is CASSPQGDHTEAFF. CDR3 DNA: TGTGCCAGCAGCCCACAGGGGGACCACACTGAAGCTTTCTTT.

The J gene is TRBJ2-5, the V gene TRBV29-1; D is possibly TRBD1 (6 bases). Germline assignment: CDR1 SQVTM and CDR2 ANQGSEA. The length of the CDR3 is 11 residues. V dropped 3 bases and J dropped 5 bases, with 7 bases sitting between them. The CDR3 DNA follows: TGCAGCGTTGACCAGGGGGAGACCCAGTACTTC. Translating it yields CSVDQGETQYF.

This clone is medium-sized. The V and J genes are TRBV30 and TRBJ2-7; the D gene is possibly TRBD1 (6 bases). CDR1 is GTSNPN and CDR2 is SVGIG in the germline V gene (reference sequence). This CDR3 region has 18 residues. Trimming removed 3 bases at V and 4 bases at J, with 28 bases between. CDR3 DNA: TGTGCCTGGAGCCAATCAGGGGCGAAGCAATCCCGACCTTACGAGCAGTACTTC. Amino acids: CAWSQSGAKQSRPYEQYF.

The J gene is TRBJ2-6, the V gene TRBV5-1, with D hard to call. CDR3 length: 16 amino acids. CDR1 and CDR2 (germline): SGHRS, YFSETQ. V dropped 4 bases and J dropped 4 bases, with 15 bases sitting between them. DNA for the CDR3: TGCGCCAGCAGCCTCGGGCCGGCTATAGGGGCCAACGTCCTGACTTTC. Amino acid sequence: CASSLGPAIGANVLTF.

This chain connects TRBV6-1 to TRBJ2-1, with 12 bases that match TRBD1. CDR1 and CDR2 from the germline V gene are MNHNS and SASEGT. V lost 8 bases and J lost 9; bases outside the gene matches: 8. This CDR3 comprises 14 residues. CDR3 sequence (DNA): TGTGCCAGCGCGGTGGGACAGGGGGCCGGTGAGCAGTTCTTC. Its translation is CASAVGQGAGEQFF.

The chain carries TRBV19 and TRBJ1-6; 11 nucleotides agree with TRBD1. V gave up 5 bases and J gave up 10 bases; unmatched junction bases: 7. This CDR3 is built from 15 residues. Germline CDR1 is LNHDA and CDR2 is SQIVND (reference sequence). The CDR3 here is CASSPQGQGGSPLHF. The CDR3, as DNA: TGTGCCAGTAGTCCCCAGGGACAGGGGGGATCACCCCTCCACTTT. Using reference TRBV19 and TRBJ1-6 for the parts outside the CDR3, the full variable domain is DGGITQSPKYLFRKEGQNVTLSCEQNLNHDAMYWYRQDPGQGLRLIYYSQIVNDFQKGDIAEGYSVSREKKESFPLTVTSAQKNPTAFYLCASSPQGQGGSPLHFGNGTRLTVT.

This chain connects TRBV4-2 to TRBJ1-2; no reliable D call. Germline CDR1 LGHNA, CDR2 YNFKEQ. The ends were cut back, 0 bases at V and 4 bases at J, with 12 bases in the middle. The CDR3 loop spans 15 amino acids. CDR3 sequence: CASSQDYGVFYGYTF. The CDR3 DNA sequence: TGTGCCAGCAGCCAAGATTACGGGGTTTTCTATGGCTACACCTTC.

The gene calls are TRBV2 and TRBJ1-5; TRBD1 aligns across 8 bases. This CDR3 is built from 13 residues. V dropped 2 bases and J dropped 10; count of bases not matched to a gene: 4. CDR1 is SNHLY, CDR2 FYNNEI, per germline. Here the CDR3 reads CASSEQGAQPQHF. The CDR3 region has the DNA TGTGCCAGCAGTGAACAGGGGGCTCAACCCCAGCATTTT. The full variable domain, completed using reference TRBV2 and TRBJ1-5, is EPEVTQTPSHQVTQMGQEVILRCVPISNHLYFYWYRQILGQKVEFLVSFYNNEISEKSEIFDDQFSVERPDGSNFTLKIRSTKLEDSAMYFCASSEQGAQPQHFGDGTRLSIL.

The chain has TRBV28 and TRBJ2-7; no firm D call. The CDR3 has 12 residues. V lost 6 bases and J lost 1, with 7 bases in between. CDR1 and CDR2 (germline): MDHEN, SYDVKM. Here the CDR3 reads CASRAASYEQYF. In DNA, the CDR3 is TGTGCCAGCAGGGCGGCATCCTACGAGCAGTACTTC.

The chain uses TRBV11-3 and TRBJ2-2; the D is unclear. V lost 1 base to trimming and J lost 8 bases, with 8 bases between them. Germline lookup yields CDR1 SGHNT and CDR2 YENEEA. CDR3 size: 13 residues. The CDR3 region has the DNA TGTGCCAGCAGCTTAGGAGCCAGTGGGGAGCTGTTTTTT. This sequence encodes CASSLGASGELFF.

The chain has TRBV10-1 and TRBJ1-5, with a weak D call TRBD1 (5 bases). V was cut by 8 bases and J by 0 bases, with 17 bases left in between. CDR3 length: 16 residues. CDR1 and CDR2 from the germline V gene are WNHNN and SYGVQD (reference sequence). The CDR3 spells CASFTPARGSNQPQHF. Written as DNA, the CDR3 is TGCGCCAGCTTCACTCCGGCAAGGGGTAGCAATCAGCCCCAGCATTTT.

This clone was counted between two and nine times. The chain joins TRBV7-5 to TRBJ1-1. TRBV7-5 is labeled a pseudogene. The CDR3 totals 11 residues. The CDR3 DNA follows: TGTGACAGAGGGATGAACACTGAAGCTTTCTTT. Its protein product is CDRGMNTEAFF.

This chain uses TRBV28 with TRBJ1-3; a possible D gene is TRBD1 (5 bases). With 6 bases removed from V and 8 bases from J, the gap between germline ends came to 14 bases. The CDR3 is made up of 13 amino acids. CDR1 is MDHEN and CDR2 is SYDVKM in the germline V gene. CDR3 nucleotides: TGTGCCAGCAGGTCCCGGGGGGAGGACACCATATATTTT. This gives the protein CASRSRGEDTIYF.

CDR3 loop: CASRYQGVTEAFF. The CDR3 coding sequence is TGTGCCAGCAGGTACCAGGGGGTGACTGAAGCTTTCTTT. This chain connects TRBV6-5 to TRBJ1-1; 7 bases are shared with TRBD1. Germline assignment: CDR1 MNHEY and CDR2 SVGAGI. The ends lost 6 bases at V and 5 bases at J; junction bases unmatched: 6. The CDR3 contains 13 residues.